These 14 T cell receptor beta chains share one sample of origin, sequenced in a study of CD4+ T cells in melanoma. The data were produced by immunoSEQ multiplex PCR, yet TCRdb's version contains in-frame clones alone and is incomplete. The sample comprises 15,000 to 20,000 clones, approximately 76% of which are singletons, and more than 10% rests with the top ten. Sequenced: cells from a culture (not recorded whether cultured in vitro). The receptors shown here come from a human donor with melanoma.

The V and J genes are TRBV30 and TRBJ2-3, with D possibly matching TRBD2 (6 bases). Germline assignment: CDR1 GTSNPN and CDR2 SVGIG (reference sequence). This CDR3 is built from 13 residues. Trimming cost V 4 bases and J 5 bases, with 13 bases left between them. CDR3 protein: CAWTGVSRDTQYF. CDR3 DNA: TGTGCCTGGACGGGGGTATCGAGAGATACGCAGTATTTT.

CDR3 nucleotide sequence: TGTGCCAGCAGTCTGAATCGGGATACGCAGTATTTT. Translation gives CASSLNRDTQYF. The chain recombines TRBV7-2 with TRBJ2-3; no reliable D call. The V gene's germline CDR1 is SGHTA and CDR2 FQGNSA. V was cut by 6 bases and J by 6 bases, with 10 bases left in between. The CDR3 is 12 residues long.

CDR3 sequence reads: CASSRGQERISPLHF. The CDR3 coding sequence is TGCGCCAGCAGCCGGGGACAGGAAAGGATTTCACCCCTCCACTTT. The chain employs TRBV5-1 and TRBJ1-6; TRBD1 matches 8 bases. The V segment lost 4 bases and the J segment 9 bases; nucleotides outside the gene matches: 9. The CDR3 covers 15 residues. The germline CDR1 and CDR2 sequences are SGHRS and YFSETQ.

This chain uses TRBV5-1 with TRBJ2-3; 8 nucleotides align to TRBD2. This CDR3 is built from 14 residues. V was pared by 2 bases and J by 7 bases, with 6 bases of the junction left unmatched. Germline V gene lookup returns CDR1 SGHRS and CDR2 YFSETQ. The CDR3 sequence: CASSFRRGVYTQYF. The CDR3 nucleotides read TGCGCCAGCAGCTTCCGGCGGGGGGTGTATACGCAGTATTTT.

The chain employs TRBV2 and TRBJ1-4; TRBD1 matches at 9 bases. The V segment lost 6 bases and the J segment 8 bases; nucleotides outside the gene matches: 1. This CDR3 region has 12 residues. Germline V lookup: CDR1 SNHLY, CDR2 FYNNEI. In DNA, the CDR3 is TGTGCCAGCAGCGGACAGGGGGAAAAACTGTTTTTT. Its translation is CASSGQGEKLFF. The whole variable domain, filled in from reference TRBV2 and TRBJ1-4, reads EPEVTQTPSHQVTQMGQEVILRCVPISNHLYFYWYRQILGQKVEFLVSFYNNEISEKSEIFDDQFSVERPDGSNFTLKIRSTKLEDSAMYFCASSGQGEKLFFGSGTQLSVL.

About this clone: A read error may account for a junction end that differs from germline. The chain joins TRBV7-7 to TRBJ2-5; TRBD2 is a possible D gene (5 bases). The germline gives CDR1 SSHAT, CDR2 FNYEAQ (reference sequence). The CDR3 consists of 15 residues. DNA of the CDR3: TGTGCTAGCAGCTTAGTCTACGGGAAGCAAGAGACCCAGTACTTC. Its protein product is CASSLVYGKQETQYF.

This sequence joins TRBV5-1 and TRBJ1-6; D is ambiguous. With 4 bases removed from V and 9 bases from J, the gap between germline ends came to 23 bases. The germline V gene encodes CDR1 SGHRS and CDR2 YFSETQ. The CDR3 spans 17 residues. DNA of the CDR3: TGCGCCAGCAGCGAAACTCCCACAGTTAGTCGGGGTTCACCCCTCCACTTT. Encoded protein: CASSETPTVSRGSPLHF.

This chain joins TRBV2 and TRBJ1-2; D remains unclear. The CDR3 runs 13 residues. Germline CDR1 is SNHLY and CDR2 is FYNNEI. Trimming took 8 bases from V and 10 from J, leaving 20 bases between them. CDR3 DNA: TGTGCCAGCTCCCTGAATCCGGGATTGGACTACACCTTC. This translates into CASSLNPGLDYTF.

The chain combines TRBV18 with TRBJ1-1; a weak D match, TRBD1 (5 bases). From germline, CDR1 is KGHSH and CDR2 LQKENI. The CDR3 has 12 residues. Trimming shortened V by 3 bases and J by 8 bases, and 10 bases separated the two germline ends. The CDR3 DNA is TGTGCCAGCTCACCCTCCAGGGAGGAAGCTTTCTTT. It yields the protein CASSPSREEAFF.

This clone has only a few counts. J is TRBJ1-1 and V is TRBV18; D remains unclear. This CDR3 is built from 16 residues. CDR1 KGHSH and CDR2 LQKENI come from the germline V gene. V was cut by 0 bases and J by 4 bases, with 15 bases left in between. CDR3 region: CASSPPTRVLGTEAFF. The CDR3 DNA follows: TGTGCCAGCTCACCACCAACGAGGGTACTGGGCACTGAAGCTTTCTTT.

This chain connects TRBV5-5 to TRBJ1-2; the match to TRBD1 covers 7 bases. Trimming removed 2 bases from V and 4 bases from J; junction bases left unmatched: 5. The CDR3 has 14 residues. CDR1 and CDR2 from the germline V gene are SGHKS and YYEKEE (reference sequence). The CDR3 bases are TGTGCCAGCAGCTTTAACCAGGGGGGCTATGGCTACACCTTC. Amino acids: CASSFNQGGYGYTF.

The chain employs TRBV28 and TRBJ2-7; 12 bases line up with TRBD2. Germline V gene lookup returns CDR1 MDHEN and CDR2 SYDVKM. With 8 bases clipped from V and 2 bases from J, the junction kept 7 bases outside the gene matches. This CDR3 region has 15 residues. CDR3 DNA: TGTGCCAGCCGAAGGTCTAGCGGGGGGGCCTACGAGCAGTACTTC. Translating gives CASRRSSGGAYEQYF.

The V and J genes are TRBV5-6 and TRBJ2-6; weak D call: TRBD2 (6 bases). Per the germline V gene, CDR1 is SGHDT and CDR2 is YYEEEE. With 6 bases removed from V and 4 bases from J, the gap between germline ends came to 14 bases. The CDR3 loop spans 15 amino acids. The CDR3 nucleotides are TGTGCCAGCACCATGTTGGGGGGAGGGGCCAACGTCCTGACTTTC. Translation gives CASTMLGGGANVLTF.

V and J are TRBV18 and TRBJ1-5; D gene uncertain. Deletions cut 6 bases from V and 2 bases from J, with 8 bases between. Germline CDR1 reads KGHSH; CDR2 reads LQKENI. The CDR3 contains 13 residues. CDR3 sequence: CASSPAGNQPQHF. In DNA form, the CDR3 reads TGTGCCAGCTCTCCGGCGGGCAATCAGCCCCAGCATTTT.